Listed below are T cell receptor beta chains from one sample, sequenced in a study of tumor and adjacent non-tumor tissue in lung cancer. TCRdb re-called the multiplex PCR reads through MiXCR, storing one row per CDR3 protein. The sample lists some 70,000 distinct CDR3 sequences; roughly 70% were seen once. Sequencing used distant non-tumor lung tissue. The receptors derive from a woman aged 45-65 years with non-small cell lung cancer. Each CDR3 is given with its conserved first and last residue. D genes are given only for firm matches. Size is omitted from some rows. Given values are once, few, many or a class for expanded clones.

V: TRBV11-1; J: TRBJ2-3; length: 14; D: TRBD1; size: few; CDR3: CVSSIATGADMQYF; DNA: TGTGTCAGCAGTATAGCTACAGGGGCTGATATGCAGTATTTT
V: TRBV11-2; J: TRBJ2-5; length: 13; D: .; size: .; CDR3: CASSLKRWETLYF; DNA: TGTGCCAGCAGCTTAAAGCGATGGGAGACCCTGTACTTC
V: TRBV28; J: TRBJ1-5; length: 16; D: .; size: medium-sized; CDR3: CASRFHGTDRNQPQHF; DNA: TGTGCCAGCAGATTTCATGGGACGGATAGAAATCAGCCCCAGCATTTT
V: TRBV29-1; J: TRBJ1-2; length: 13; D: .; size: .; CDR3: CSVGDGGLGGYAF; DNA: TGCAGCGTCGGGGACGGGGGTTTGGGTGGTTACGCCTTC
V: TRBV12-3/TRBV12-4; J: TRBJ2-3; length: 15; D: TRBD2; size: many; CDR3: CASSSASGLSDTQYF; DNA: TGTGCCAGCAGTTCAGCTAGCGGGCTGTCAGATACGCAGTATTTT
V: TRBV29-1; J: TRBJ2-1; length: 15; D: .; size: many; CDR3: CSVSRPDKSYNEQFF; DNA: TGCAGCGTATCGCGACCTGATAAATCCTACAATGAGCAGTTCTTC
V: TRBV20-1; J: TRBJ2-1; length: 18; D: TRBD2; size: .; CDR3: CSAMTDRQTSGRADKQFF; DNA: TGCAGTGCGATGACTGACAGGCAGACTAGCGGGAGGGCCGATAAGCAGTTCTTC
V: TRBV6-2/TRBV6-3; J: TRBJ2-6; length: 15; D: .; size: once; CDR3: CASSSRPGWANILTF; DNA: TGCGCCAGCAGTTCACGGCCGGGTTGGGCCAACATCCTGACTTTC
V: TRBV4-1; J: TRBJ2-2; length: 14; D: .; size: many; CDR3: CASSPRIGTGELFF; DNA: TGCGCCAGCAGCCCAAGGATAGGCACCGGGGAGCTGTTTTTT
V: TRBV20-1; J: TRBJ2-7; length: 13; D: .; size: .; CDR3: CIAGSGSSYEQYF; DNA: TGCATTGCTGGATCGGGGAGCTCCTACGAGCAGTACTTC
V: TRBV11-2; J: TRBJ2-1; length: 14; D: .; size: .; CDR3: CASSWRAGGYEQFF; DNA: TGTGCCAGCAGCTGGAGGGCAGGGGGATATGAGCAGTTCTTC
V: TRBV20-1; J: TRBJ1-5; length: 12; D: .; size: many; CDR3: CSATPGNQPQHF; DNA: TGCAGTGCTACTCCGGGGAACCAGCCCCAGCATTTT
V: TRBV11-1; J: TRBJ2-1; length: 13; D: .; size: .; CDR3: CASRLPPLDDQLF; DNA: TGTGCCAGCAGGTTACCTCCGCTGGATGATCAGTTGTTC
V: TRBV20-1; J: TRBJ2-7; length: 12; D: .; size: many; CDR3: CSALGQTYEQYF; DNA: TGCAGTGCTTTGGGCCAGACCTACGAGCAGTACTTC
V: TRBV11-2; J: TRBJ2-7; length: 13; D: .; size: .; CDR3: CASCLAAAYEQYF; DNA: TGTGCCAGCTGCTTGGCGGCTGCGTACGAGCAGTACTTC
V: TRBV20-1; J: TRBJ2-7; length: 15; D: .; size: .; CDR3: CSSRVRLEGFYEQYF; DNA: TGCAGTTCTAGAGTTCGCCTAGAGGGATTTTACGAGCAGTACTTC
V: TRBV20-1; J: TRBJ2-7; length: 14; D: .; size: few; CDR3: CSAPGKLGHDEQYF; DNA: TGCAGTGCCCCGGGGAAGTTAGGTCATGACGAGCAGTACTTC
V: TRBV11-2; J: TRBJ2-3; length: 13; D: .; size: .; CDR3: CASRLRNNDTQYF; DNA: TGTGCCAGCCGCTTAAGAAATAATGATACGCAGTATTTT
V: TRBV29-1; J: TRBJ2-1; length: 13; D: .; size: .; CDR3: CNVEGTSYNEQFF; DNA: TGTAACGTTGAAGGGACGTCCTACAATGAGCAGTTCTTC
V: TRBV11-1; J: TRBJ2-3; length: 18; D: TRBD2; size: many; CDR3: CASSLAVQGGRATDTQYF; DNA: TGTGCCAGCAGCTTAGCGGTTCAGGGCGGGAGGGCCACAGATACGCAGTATTTT
V: TRBV20-1; J: TRBJ2-5; length: 17; D: TRBD2; size: .; CDR3: CSVYNWLAGGRQETQYF; DNA: TGCAGTGTCTATAATTGGCTAGCGGGAGGGAGACAAGAGACCCAGTACTTC
V: TRBV12-3/TRBV12-4; J: TRBJ2-1; length: 14; D: .; size: .; CDR3: CASGLANTNNEQFF; DNA: TGTGCCAGCGGTTTAGCGAACACTAACAATGAGCAGTTCTTC
V: TRBV11-2; J: TRBJ2-7; length: 17; D: .; size: .; CDR3: CASSSVGAGTGLYEQYF; DNA: .
V: TRBV30; J: TRBJ2-7; length: 14; D: .; size: .; CDR3: CARSSGSLSYEQYF; DNA: TGTGCCCGGAGTTCAGGGTCCCTCTCCTACGAGCAGTACTTC
V: TRBV4-2; J: TRBJ1-1; length: 15; D: .; size: .; CDR3: CASGQDRHMNTEAFF; DNA: TGTGCCAGTGGCCAAGATCGGCATATGAACACTGAAGCTTTCTTT
V: TRBV6-1; J: TRBJ2-2; length: 17; D: TRBD2; size: .; CDR3: CASTHLTGTTGTGELLF; DNA: TGTGCCAGCACCCACTTGACCGGGACTACAGGAACCGGGGAGCTGTTATTT
V: TRBV19; J: TRBJ2-5; length: 13; D: .; size: .; CDR3: CANSNTVAETQYF; DNA: TGTGCCAATAGTAACACGGTAGCAGAGACCCAGTACTTC
V: TRBV14; J: TRBJ2-1; length: 14; D: .; size: .; CDR3: CASSQDRLFDEQFF; DNA: TGTGCCAGCAGCCAAGATAGGTTATTCGATGAGCAGTTCTTC
V: TRBV4-1; J: TRBJ2-3; length: 15; D: .; size: .; CDR3: CASSQVVEGTDTQYF; DNA: TGCGCCAGCAGCCAAGTCGTGGAGGGTACAGATACGCAGTATTTT
V: TRBV28; J: TRBJ2-5; length: 13; D: .; size: many; CDR3: CASSVDGRRAQYF; DNA: TGTGCCAGCAGTGTCGACGGACGTAGGGCCCAGTACTTC
V: TRBV12-3/TRBV12-4; J: TRBJ1-5; length: 16; D: TRBD1; size: .; CDR3: CASSNAGQGGNQPRHF; DNA: TGTGCCAGCAGCAACGCTGGACAGGGTGGCAATCAGCCCCGGCATTTT
V: TRBV28; J: TRBJ2-2; length: 18; D: .; size: .; CDR3: CASSLGIEGLVGTGELFF; DNA: TGTGCCAGCAGTTTAGGAATAGAGGGCCTCGTCGGCACCGGGGAGCTGTTTTTT
V: TRBV11-2; J: TRBJ2-1; length: 14; D: .; size: .; CDR3: CANSFSPGMNEQFF; DNA: TGTGCCAACAGCTTTAGTCCGGGAATGAATGAGCAGTTCTTC
V: TRBV28; J: TRBJ1-6; length: 16; D: TRBD1; size: once; CDR3: CASSSKQQGRNSALHF; DNA: TGTGCCAGCAGTTCTAAACAACAGGGGCGAAATTCAGCCCTCCACTTT
V: TRBV5-4; J: TRBJ1-6; length: 16; D: TRBD1; size: .; CDR3: CASSPGQGAQGSLLHF; DNA: TGTGCCAGTAGCCCGGGACAGGGGGCGCAGGGGTCACTCCTCCACTTT
V: TRBV4-2; J: TRBJ2-1; length: 17; D: .; size: .; CDR3: CASGQDSANGSLYEQFF; DNA: TGTGCCAGCGGCCAAGATTCGGCCAACGGGAGTTTGTATGAGCAGTTCTTC
V: TRBV29-1; J: TRBJ1-1; length: 14; D: TRBD1; size: many; CDR3: CSFYRGVRKTEAFF; DNA: TGCAGCTTTTACAGGGGGGTGAGAAAAACTGAAGCTTTCTTT
V: TRBV12-3/TRBV12-4; J: TRBJ2-6; length: 16; D: TRBD1; size: .; CDR3: CASRTGGSIGANVMTF; DNA: TGTGCCAGCAGAACAGGGGGCTCCATTGGGGCCAACGTCATGACTTTC
V: TRBV20-1; J: TRBJ2-2; length: 19; D: TRBD2; size: many; CDR3: CSARALTSGRVQNTGELFF; DNA: TGCAGTGCTAGAGCTTTAACTAGCGGGAGGGTACAGAACACCGGGGAGCTGTTTTTT
V: TRBV20-1; J: TRBJ1-1; length: 13; D: .; size: .; CDR3: CSARGGAWTEAFF; DNA: TGCAGTGCTAGAGGAGGGGCATGGACTGAAGCTTTCTTT
V: TRBV6-2/TRBV6-3; J: TRBJ2-1; length: 14; D: TRBD2; size: medium-sized; CDR3: CASRPGGTNNEQFF; DNA: TGTGCCAGCAGGCCGGGAGGTACTAACAATGAGCAGTTCTTC
V: TRBV7-9; J: TRBJ2-3; length: 15; D: .; size: once; CDR3: CARSPFGRITDTQYF; DNA: TGTGCCAGGAGCCCCTTTGGGAGGATCACAGATACGCAGTATTTT
V: TRBV20-1; J: TRBJ2-1; length: 17; D: .; size: many; CDR3: CSARDLGGLQKGNEQFF; DNA: TGCAGTGCTAGAGATCTCGGGGGATTACAAAAAGGGAATGAGCAGTTCTTC
V: TRBV11-2; J: TRBJ2-3; length: 15; D: .; size: .; CDR3: CASSLDRRQTDMQYF; DNA: TGTGCCAGCAGCTTAGATAGGCGACAGACAGATATGCAGTATTTT
V: TRBV4-1; J: TRBJ2-1; length: 19; D: .; size: .; CDR3: CASSPLRATPVLSYNGQFF; DNA: TGCGCCAGCAGCCCCCTTCGTGCGACTCCAGTCCTTTCCTACAATGGGCAGTTCTTC
V: TRBV29-1; J: TRBJ1-4; length: 14; D: .; size: .; CDR3: CSVGGWDGNEKLFF; DNA: TGCAGCGTTGGGGGATGGGACGGTAATGAAAAACTGTTTTTT
V: TRBV30; J: TRBJ2-1; length: 11; D: .; size: .; CDR3: CAWIVGPEQLF; DNA: TGTGCCTGGATTGTGGGTCCAGAGCAGCTCTTC
V: TRBV6-2/TRBV6-3; J: TRBJ1-1; length: 15; D: .; size: once; CDR3: CASSYRGRDGTETLF; DNA: TGTGCCAGCAGTTACAGAGGCAGGGACGGCACTGAAACTCTCTTT
V: TRBV11-1; J: TRBJ2-1; length: 17; D: .; size: .; CDR3: CTSSSWGRDLLASEQFF; DNA: TGTACCAGCAGCTCGTGGGGCAGGGACCTGCTTGCTTCTGAGCAATTCTTC
V: TRBV10-3; J: TRBJ2-2; length: 14; D: .; size: .; CDR3: CTIGESMADGELFF; DNA: TGTACCATCGGTGAGTCGATGGCGGACGGGGAGCTGTTTTTT
V: TRBV11-2; J: TRBJ2-7; length: 14; D: .; size: .; CDR3: CASRLVEASYEQYF; DNA: TGTGCCAGTAGATTAGTAGAGGCTTCCTACGAGCAGTACTTC